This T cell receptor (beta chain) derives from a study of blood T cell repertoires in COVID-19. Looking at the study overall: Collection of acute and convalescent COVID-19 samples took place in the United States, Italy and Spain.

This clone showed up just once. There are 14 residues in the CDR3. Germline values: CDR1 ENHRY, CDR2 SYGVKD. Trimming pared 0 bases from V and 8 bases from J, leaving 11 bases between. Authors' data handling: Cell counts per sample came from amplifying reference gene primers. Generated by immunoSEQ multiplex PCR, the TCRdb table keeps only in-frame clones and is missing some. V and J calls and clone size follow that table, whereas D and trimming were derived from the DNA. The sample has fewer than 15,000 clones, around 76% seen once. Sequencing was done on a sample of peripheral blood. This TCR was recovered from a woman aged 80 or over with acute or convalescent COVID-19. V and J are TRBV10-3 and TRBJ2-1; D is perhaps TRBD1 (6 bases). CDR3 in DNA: TGTGCCATCAGTGAGTCCCAGGGGTGGGATGAGCAGTTCTTC. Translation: CAISESQGWDEQFF.